These 24 T cell receptor beta chains were sequenced from one sample in a study of T-cell memory formation after mild COVID-19. In TCRdb, the 5' RACE reads were re-called with MiXCR into one record per CDR3 protein. The repertoire holds more than 250,000 distinct CDR3 sequences, with around 15% as singletons. The sequencing sample was made of PBMCs or a T cell subset sorted from them (not recorded which). The origin of the receptors is a man between 18 and 29 years old who had mild COVID-19 (a few samples of this study predate the infection). Cell type and time point are not known.

CDR3 region: CAISDYSGAGTDTQYF. CDR3 bases: TGTGCCATCAGTGATTATAGCGGGGCTGGCACAGATACGCAGTATTTT. This chain uses TRBV10-3 with TRBJ2-3, with 8 bases that match TRBD2. Losses at the gene ends were 3 bases for V and 1 base for J; bases not matched to a gene: 6. CDR1 and CDR2 (germline): ENHRY, SYGVKD. The CDR3 is 16 amino acids.

The CDR3 sequence is CASSYGAGRETQYF. The CDR3 DNA reads TGTGCCAGCAGTTATGGAGCCGGTAGGGAGACCCAGTACTTC. The chain couples TRBV6-5 to TRBJ2-5; D remains ambiguous. Trimming took 3 bases from V and 5 from J, leaving 13 bases between them. The CDR3 has 14 amino acids. Germline CDR1 MNHEY, CDR2 SVGAGI.

This clonotype was found a few times. The chain joins TRBV5-4 to TRBJ2-3, with TRBD2 as a possible D gene (6 bases). Germline V lookup: CDR1 SGHNT, CDR2 YYREEE (reference sequence). This CDR3 spans 17 amino acids. V was trimmed by 1 base and J by 5 bases, leaving 20 bases between them. The CDR3 spells CASSLSSGTLSLDTQYF. DNA for the CDR3: TGTGCCAGCAGCTTGAGCTCCGGGACTTTAAGCCTAGATACGCAGTATTTT.

This clonotype was seen a handful of times. The genes are TRBV5-1 and TRBJ2-7, with D unresolved. Germline CDR1 and CDR2: SGHRS and YFSETQ. V was clipped by 0 bases and J by 2 bases, with 9 bases between them. CDR3 size: 14 residues. DNA for the CDR3: TGCGCCAGCAGCTTGGATGGCTGGGCCTACGAGCAGTACTTC. It codes for CASSLDGWAYEQYF.

The V gene is TRBV7-2, the J gene TRBJ2-1, with a tentative D call TRBD2 (6 bases). CDR1 SGHTA and CDR2 FQGNSA come from the germline V gene. V lost 4 bases, J lost 4 bases, and 14 bases lay in between. The CDR3 length is 15 residues. The CDR3 loop reads CASSSGAGIYNEQFF. The CDR3 bases are TGTGCCAGCAGCTCTGGAGCGGGTATATACAATGAGCAGTTCTTC.

This clonotype was picked up many times. The chain has TRBV4-2 and TRBJ1-5; D is unclear. CDR3 length: 15 residues. Germline CDR1 LGHNA, CDR2 YNFKEQ. The V gene lost 4 bases and the J gene lost 4 bases, with 14 bases spanning the gap. Here the CDR3 reads CASSRIDGPNQPQHF. The CDR3 DNA follows: TGTGCCAGCAGCCGGATAGACGGCCCAAATCAGCCCCAGCATTTT.

This clonotype was counted once. The junction shows a germline mismatch at one end, possibly a read error. The chain joins TRBV25-1 to TRBJ1-1, with no clear D. The CDR3 has 11 residues. Germline CDR1 reads MGHDK; CDR2 reads SYGVNS. CDR3 sequence: CASSQTDQLTF. The CDR3 DNA reads TGTGCCAGCAGCCAGACGGACCAGTTAACCTTT.

This clonotype showed up just a few times. V is TRBV7-9 and J is TRBJ2-2; 7 bases fit TRBD1. Losses at the gene ends were 4 bases for V and 3 bases for J; bases not matched to a gene: 5. The CDR3 length is 15 residues. Germline CDR1 reads SEHNR; CDR2 reads FQNEAQ (reference sequence). The CDR3 spells CASSYDRVDTGELFF. The CDR3 nucleotides are TGTGCCAGCAGCTACGACAGGGTCGACACCGGGGAGCTGTTTTTT.

The V gene is TRBV4-3, the J gene TRBJ1-2; D gene unclear. The CDR3 totals 15 residues. Germline V gene sequence: CDR1 LGHNA, CDR2 YSLEER. Trimming pared 0 bases from V and 3 bases from J, leaving 11 bases between. Here the CDR3 DNA reads TGCGCCAGCAGCCAAGATCGATGGGGAGACTATGGCTACACCTTC. Protein: CASSQDRWGDYGYTF.

The chain links TRBV5-4 to TRBJ1-2, with D perhaps matching TRBD1 (6 bases). This CDR3 comprises 15 residues. V was shortened by 7 bases and J by 0 bases, with 16 bases between the two germline ends. Germline V gene lookup returns CDR1 SGHNT and CDR2 YYREEE (reference sequence). The chain's CDR3 is CASGPGGGPNYGYTF. CDR3 in DNA: TGTGCCAGCGGCCCGGGCGGGGGCCCTAACTATGGCTACACCTTC.

There are a few counts of this clonotype. The chain's CDR3 is CASSLAPAVLQYF. The DNA of the CDR3 is TGTGCCAGCAGCTTAGCGCCGGCGGTTTTGCAGTATTTT. This chain connects TRBV7-2 to TRBJ2-3; no reliable D call. Germline-derived CDR1 and CDR2 are SGHTA and FQGNSA. This CDR3 region has 13 residues. V was pared by 0 bases and J by 11 bases, with 12 bases between.

This chain links TRBV6-5 with TRBJ2-1; D perhaps matches TRBD2 (6 bases). Trimming took 6 bases from V and 4 from J, leaving 16 bases between them. The CDR3 covers 15 residues. Germline V gene data show CDR1 as MNHEY and CDR2 as SVGAGI. The CDR3 reads CASSLDYLTYNEQFF. DNA of the CDR3: TGTGCCAGCAGCCTGGACTACTTAACATACAATGAGCAGTTCTTC.

The genes are TRBV7-2 and TRBJ1-4; no clear D gene. The CDR3 runs 14 residues. CDR1 SGHTA and CDR2 FQGNSA come from the germline V gene. V gave up 4 bases and J gave up 7 bases, with 13 bases separating them. CDR3 nucleotide sequence: TGTGCCAGCAGCTCCCCGGGTCCGGTTGAAAAACTGTTTTTT. Translated, it gives CASSSPGPVEKLFF.

This clonotype has only a few counts. The gene calls are TRBV4-1 and TRBJ2-7; D is perhaps TRBD1 (5 bases). V was cut by 3 bases and J by 0 bases, with 12 bases left in between. From germline, CDR1 is MGHRA and CDR2 YSYEKL. This CDR3 has 15 residues. The CDR3 DNA is TGCGCCAGCAGCCACAGGGTCTTCGGCTCCTACGAGCAGTACGTC. It specifies CASSHRVFGSYEQYV.

This clonotype was seen a handful of times. The J gene is TRBJ2-7, the V gene TRBV19, with D possibly being TRBD1 (5 bases). The CDR3 covers 13 residues. V was trimmed by 5 bases and J by 3 bases, leaving 11 bases between them. Germline V gene sequence: CDR1 LNHDA, CDR2 SQIVND (reference sequence). CDR3 sequence (DNA): TGTGCCAGTAGTTGGGGCGGCGACTACGAGCAGTACTTC. Translated: CASSWGGDYEQYF.

This clonotype appeared a few times. This chain joins TRBV5-1 and TRBJ2-1; 8 bases match TRBD2. The CDR3 runs to 15 residues. Germline V gene sequence: CDR1 SGHRS, CDR2 YFSETQ. V lost 1 base and J lost 8; bases outside the gene matches: 8. The CDR3 reads CASSLFLAGGDEQFF. Written as DNA, the CDR3 is TGCGCCAGCAGCTTGTTCCTAGCGGGTGGGGATGAGCAGTTCTTC.

The genes are TRBV10-3 and TRBJ2-6; D tentatively reads TRBD1 or TRBD2 (6 bases each). The CDR3 loop spans 17 amino acids. The germline CDR1 and CDR2 sequences are ENHRY and SYGVKD. V was clipped by 4 bases and J by 4 bases, with 17 bases between them. The CDR3 nucleotides are TGTGCCATCAGTGCGGGGGCAGGGGCGATCGGGGCCAACGTCCTGACTTTC. Its protein is CAISAGAGAIGANVLTF.

DNA for the CDR3: TGTGCCAGCAGCTTCCCGGGACAGAGCTACGAGCAGTACTTC. It codes for CASSFPGQSYEQYF. The chain uses TRBV5-5 and TRBJ2-7; TRBD1 agrees at 7 bases. CDR3 length equals 14 residues. CDR1 is SGHKS and CDR2 is YYEKEE in the germline V gene (reference sequence). The trim removed 2 bases at V and 3 bases at J, leaving 5 bases unmatched.

This chain connects TRBV9 to TRBJ2-3; 11 nucleotides match TRBD1. The CDR3 covers 16 residues. Losses at the gene ends were 0 bases for V and 3 bases for J; bases not matched to a gene: 3. Germline V gene data show CDR1 as SGDLS and CDR2 as YYNGEE. The CDR3 DNA reads TGTGCCAGCAGCGTAGCGGGACAGGGGGTTACAGATACGCAGTATTTT. This gives the protein CASSVAGQGVTDTQYF.

V is TRBV5-1 and J is TRBJ2-3, with D unclear. The CDR3 has 13 amino acids. The germline V and J ends were trimmed by 2 bases and 6 bases, with 10 bases remaining between them. Germline V lookup: CDR1 SGHRS, CDR2 YFSETQ. CDR3 sequence (DNA): TGCGCCAGCAGCTTCGGACGAGACGATACGCAGTATTTT. Protein: CASSFGRDDTQYF.

The CDR3 region has the DNA TGTGCCAGCAGCAAATGCGGGAGGGGGCAGTACTTC. It translates to CASSKCGRGQYF. The V gene is TRBV21-1, the J gene TRBJ2-7; the DNA was not compared with TRBD2, the D call given in the table. TRBV21-1 is shown as a pseudogene. The CDR3 is 12 amino acids.

This clonotype occurred many times. This chain links TRBV7-2 with TRBJ2-7; D perhaps matches TRBD1 (6 bases). This CDR3 has 13 amino acids. In germline, CDR1 is SGHTA, CDR2 FQGNSA. V was shortened by 0 bases and J by 3 bases, with 6 bases between the two germline ends. The DNA of the CDR3 is TGTGCCAGCAGCTTAGCAGGGGGCTACGAGCAGTACTTC. It codes for CASSLAGGYEQYF. Combining the CDR3 with reference TRBV7-2 and TRBJ2-7 gives the whole variable domain GAGVSQSPSNKVTEKGKDVELRCDPISGHTALYWYRQSLGQGLEFLIYFQGNSAPDKSGLPSDRFSAERTGGSVSTLTIQRTQQEDSAVYLCASSLAGGYEQYFGPGTRLTVT.

There are a few counts of this clonotype. This sequence joins TRBV10-3 and TRBJ2-5; D perhaps matches TRBD2 (6 bases). Germline CDR1 is ENHRY and CDR2 is SYGVKD. V shed 11 bases and J shed 3 bases, with 10 bases lying between them. The CDR3 loop spans 11 amino acids. The CDR3 DNA reads TGTGCCTCGGGGGTAGAAGAGACCCAGTACTTC. Translating it yields CASGVEETQYF.

A few counts support this clonotype. The rearrangement links TRBV6-5 to TRBJ1-1; D not certain. Germline loops: CDR1 MNHEY, CDR2 SVGAGI. V gave up 0 bases and J gave up 8 bases, with 10 bases separating them. This CDR3 region has 13 residues. The CDR3 loop reads CASSYSGSLEAFF. The CDR3 DNA sequence: TGTGCCAGCAGTTACTCCGGGTCTTTGGAAGCTTTCTTT.